The 7 T cell receptor beta chains in this list originate from one sample, sequenced in a study of response to subunit inactivated influenza vaccine. TCRdb re-analysed the RT-PCR reads in MiXCR, keeping a single row per CDR3 protein. The repertoire consists of 430,000 or so distinct CDR3 sequences, with approximately 11% occurring once and the leading ten covering more than 10%. This sample comprised PBMCs from blood, obtained 40 to 50 days after vaccination. The origin of the receptors is a man aged 45-60 years who received an inactivated influenza vaccine.

This clonotype was detected ten times or more. The chain has TRBV4-1 and TRBJ2-5; D is uncertain. Looked up from germline, CDR1 is MGHRA and CDR2 is YSYEKL. Trimming left V 1 base short and J 2 bases short, with 5 bases between. The CDR3 has 13 residues. CDR3 in DNA: TGCGCCAGCAGCCAAGGTATTCAAGAGACCCAGTACTTC. This translates into CASSQGIQETQYF.

This clonotype turned up a few times. The chain combines TRBV4-2 with TRBJ1-2, with 8 bases lining up with TRBD1. The CDR3 sequence is 15 residues long. Trimming at V came to 0 bases and at J to 6 bases, leaving 6 bases not matched to a gene. The germline gives CDR1 LGHNA, CDR2 YNFKEQ. CDR3: CASSQDRTGSDGYTF. CDR3 coding DNA: TGTGCCAGCAGCCAAGATCGGACAGGGAGTGATGGCTACACCTTC.

Only a few counts were recorded for this clonotype. The rearrangement joins TRBV7-2 to TRBJ2-1; a weak D match, TRBD2 (6 bases). Germline V gene data show CDR1 as SGHTA and CDR2 as FQGNSA. V gave up 5 bases and J gave up 12 bases, with 14 bases separating them. The length of the CDR3 is 12 residues. The CDR3 loop is CASSQEGRRQFF. The CDR3 coding sequence is TGTGCCAGCAGCCAGGAGGGGCGAAGGCAGTTCTTC.

The genes are TRBV3-1 and TRBJ2-1; D gene uncertain. The CDR3 totals 14 residues. The germline V gene has CDR1 LGHDT and CDR2 YNNKEL (reference sequence). V was cut by 3 bases and J by 5 bases, with 11 bases left in between. The CDR3 DNA reads TGTGCCAGCAGCCACGCTGAGACCCACAATGAGCAGTTCTTC. This encodes CASSHAETHNEQFF.

Many counts were recorded for this clonotype. This chain joins TRBV20-1 and TRBJ2-5; TRBD1 is a possible D gene (6 bases). Germline V CDR1 and CDR2: DFQATT, SNEGSKA (reference sequence). CDR3 length: 15 amino acids. V was shortened by 4 bases and J by 2 bases, with 17 bases between the two germline ends. CDR3: CSAMPGHRIQETQYF. The CDR3 DNA follows: TGCAGTGCTATGCCGGGACACCGTATTCAAGAGACCCAGTACTTC.

The table lists this clonotype with many counts. The CDR3 nucleotides read TGTGCCAGCAGCCTACGACAGGGTAGTGCGAACTATGGCTACACCTTC. Translating it yields CASSLRQGSANYGYTF. The chain is built from TRBV12-3 or TRBV12-4 and TRBJ1-2; 7 bases line up with TRBD1. This CDR3 is built from 16 residues. V trimming: 6 bases; J trimming: 2 bases; junction bases outside the gene matches: 12.

This clonotype was seen many times. The chain combines TRBV5-6 with TRBJ2-7, with D possibly being TRBD1 (6 bases). This CDR3 has 16 residues. Germline CDR1 reads SGHDT; CDR2 reads YYEEEE. Deletions cut 1 base from V and 0 bases from J, with 14 bases between. The CDR3 reads CASSLRTALNSYEQYF. The CDR3 nucleotides read TGTGCCAGCAGCTTGCGGACAGCTCTTAACTCCTACGAGCAGTACTTC.